This T cell receptor beta chain was obtained from a study of blood T cell repertoires in COVID-19. This clone was recorded only once. The V gene's germline CDR1 is KGHSY and CDR2 FQNENV. The CDR3 consists of 15 residues. After removal of 3 bases from V and 4 bases from J, the junction contained 4 bases not matched to a gene. Method: immunoSEQ multiplex PCR; TCRdb's copy keeps in-frame clones and lacks some. The data show 200,000 to 250,000 clones, with about nine tenths seen just once and about 9.9% held by the top ten. This chain links TRBV16 with TRBJ1-1; TRBD1 agrees at 11 bases. The sequencing input was peripheral blood. The sequence was collected from a man aged 45-65 years with COVID-19, enrolled during active disease. The CDR3 DNA follows: TGTGCCAGCAGCCAGGACAGGGGGCAGGTCACTGAAGCTTTCTTT. This gives the protein CASSQDRGQVTEAFF.